This T cell receptor (beta chain) was captured by sequencing in a study of read filtering for tumor transcriptome and immune sequencing. At the level of the study: DNase treatment preceded whole-transcriptome library preparation. Study-level points and caveats: Sorted CD138-negative bone marrow cells were not purified T cells. In IR-seq, single-read clonotypes were approximately 83% of clonotypes but about 3.5% of reads. IR-seq captured clonotypes deeper and more reliably than RNA-seq.

This clonotype was detected many times. As yet, its antigen is unknown. Germline V gene data show CDR1 as KGHDR and CDR2 as SFDVKD. The CDR3 consists of 13 residues. With 9 bases removed from V and 2 bases from J, the gap between germline ends came to 13 bases. Molecular barcoded adaptors covering alpha/delta and beta/gamma chains were used on 400 ng RNA. One entry per CDR3 protein results from TCRdb running MiXCR on the reads. The sample consists of roughly 38,000 distinct CDR3 sequences, 13% of them appearing once. Sequences were obtained from a population of CD138-negative cells sorted from bone marrow. This clonotype was sampled from a donor aged 40 or older with multiple myeloma. The V call is TRBV24-1, the J call TRBJ2-7; maybe TRBD2 (5 bases). DNA of the CDR3: TGTGCCACCGGTCCTCGGGGAACCTACGAGCAGTACTTC. It translates to CATGPRGTYEQYF.